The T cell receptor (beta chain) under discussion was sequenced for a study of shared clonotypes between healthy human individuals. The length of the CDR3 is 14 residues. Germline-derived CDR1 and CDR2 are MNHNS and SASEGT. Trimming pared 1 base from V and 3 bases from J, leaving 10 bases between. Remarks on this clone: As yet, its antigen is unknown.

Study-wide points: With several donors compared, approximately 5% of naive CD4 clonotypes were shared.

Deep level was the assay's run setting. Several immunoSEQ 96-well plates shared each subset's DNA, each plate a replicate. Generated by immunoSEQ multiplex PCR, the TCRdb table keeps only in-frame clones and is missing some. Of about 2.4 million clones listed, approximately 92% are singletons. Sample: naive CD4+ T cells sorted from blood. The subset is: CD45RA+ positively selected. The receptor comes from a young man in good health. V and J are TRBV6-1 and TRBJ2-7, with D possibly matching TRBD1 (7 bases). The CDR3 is CASSEGQGGYEQYF. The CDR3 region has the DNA TGTGCCAGCAGTGAAGGTCAGGGGGGCTACGAGCAGTACTTC.